This T cell receptor (beta chain) derives from a study of blood T cell repertoires in COVID-19. Study information: Researchers got acute and convalescent COVID-19 samples from the United States, Italy and Spain. In each case, the material was cDNA or gDNA derived from T cells, B-cell-depleted T cells, or PBMCs.

The data were produced by immunoSEQ multiplex PCR, yet TCRdb's version contains in-frame clones alone and is incomplete. The profile covers about 75,000 clones, with around 88% appearing a single time and about 6% taken by the ten largest. This CDR3 has 16 residues. Trimming shortened V by 0 bases and J by 4 bases, and 15 bases separated the two germline ends. In germline, CDR1 is SGHAT, CDR2 FQNNGV. Sequencing was carried out using peripheral blood. This sequence originates from a man older than 75 with COVID-19, enrolled during active disease. The chain employs TRBV11-2 and TRBJ1-2, with D perhaps matching TRBD1 (5 bases). In DNA form, the CDR3 reads TGTGCCAGCAGCTTAGATCTAGGACCGGGGGTCTATGGCTACACCTTC. It codes for CASSLDLGPGVYGYTF.